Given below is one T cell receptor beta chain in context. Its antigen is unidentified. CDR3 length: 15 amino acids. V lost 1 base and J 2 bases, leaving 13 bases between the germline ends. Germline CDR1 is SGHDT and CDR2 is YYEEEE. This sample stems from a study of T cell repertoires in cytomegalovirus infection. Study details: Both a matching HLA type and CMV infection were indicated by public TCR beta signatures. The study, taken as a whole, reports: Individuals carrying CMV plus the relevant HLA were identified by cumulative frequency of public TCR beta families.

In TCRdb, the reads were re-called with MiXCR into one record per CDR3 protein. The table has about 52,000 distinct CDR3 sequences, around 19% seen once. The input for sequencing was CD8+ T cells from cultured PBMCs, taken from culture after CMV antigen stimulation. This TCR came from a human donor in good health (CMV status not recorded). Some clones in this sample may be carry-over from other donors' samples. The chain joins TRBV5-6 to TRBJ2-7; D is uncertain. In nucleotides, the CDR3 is TGTGCCAGCAGCTTGTATGCGGACCTCCCCTACGAGCAGTACTTC. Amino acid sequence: CASSLYADLPYEQYF.